The 2 T cell receptor beta chains given below trace back to one sample, sequenced in a study of OX40 agonist ivuxolimab in advanced cancers. The data were produced by immunoSEQ multiplex PCR, yet TCRdb's version contains in-frame clones alone and is incomplete. The table lists roughly 33,000 clones, around 83% of them singletons. Specimen: CD4+ or CD8+ T cells sorted from blood, collected in a trial of the OX40 agonist ivuxolimab. The receptors were gathered from an adult with an advanced solid tumor such as melanoma, head and neck, liver or kidney cancer.

This chain uses TRBV9 with TRBJ1-5; 8 nucleotides line up with TRBD1. This CDR3 is 14 amino acids long. V shed 4 bases, J shed 6 bases, and the junction held 6 bases outside the gene matches. CDR1 and CDR2 (germline): SGDLS, YYNGEE. DNA for the CDR3: TGTGCCAGCAGCCGGACAGGGACAAGTCAGCCCCAGCATTTT. Its translation: CASSRTGTSQPQHF.

The rearrangement uses TRBV27 and TRBJ2-7; TRBD1 or TRBD2 may be the D gene (6 bases each). Trimming removed 6 bases from V and 0 bases from J, with 15 bases in between. CDR1 MNHEY and CDR2 SMNVEV come from the germline V gene (reference sequence). The CDR3 extends over 15 amino acids. The CDR3 reads CASRRGDLSSYEQYF. CDR3 DNA sequence: TGTGCCAGCAGGAGGGGGGACCTGAGCTCCTACGAGCAGTACTTC.